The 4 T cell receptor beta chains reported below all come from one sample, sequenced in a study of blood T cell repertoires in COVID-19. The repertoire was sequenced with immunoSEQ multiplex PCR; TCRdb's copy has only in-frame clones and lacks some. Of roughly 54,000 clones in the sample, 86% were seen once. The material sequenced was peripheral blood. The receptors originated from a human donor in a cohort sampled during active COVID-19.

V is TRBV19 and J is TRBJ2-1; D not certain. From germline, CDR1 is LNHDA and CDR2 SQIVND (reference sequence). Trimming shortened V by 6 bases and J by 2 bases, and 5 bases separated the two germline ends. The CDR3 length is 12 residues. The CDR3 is CASSLAYNEQFF. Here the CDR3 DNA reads TGTGCCAGTAGCCTCGCCTACAATGAGCAGTTCTTC.

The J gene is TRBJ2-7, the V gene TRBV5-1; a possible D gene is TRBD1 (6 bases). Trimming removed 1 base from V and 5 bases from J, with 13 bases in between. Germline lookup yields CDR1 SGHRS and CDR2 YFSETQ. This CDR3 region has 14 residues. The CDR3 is CASSLMAGVHEQYF. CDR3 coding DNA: TGCGCCAGCAGCTTGATGGCAGGGGTCCACGAGCAGTACTTC.

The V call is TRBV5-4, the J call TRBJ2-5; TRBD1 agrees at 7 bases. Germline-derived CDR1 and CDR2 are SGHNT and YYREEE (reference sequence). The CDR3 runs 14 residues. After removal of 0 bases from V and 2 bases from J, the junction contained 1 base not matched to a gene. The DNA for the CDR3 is TGTGCCAGCAGCTTGGCCAGGGGGCAAGAGACCCAGTACTTC. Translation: CASSLARGQETQYF. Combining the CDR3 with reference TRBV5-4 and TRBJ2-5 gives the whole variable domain ETGVTQSPTHLIKTRGQQVTLRCSSQSGHNTVSWYQQALGQGPQFIFQYYREEENGRGNFPPRFSGLQFPNYSSELNVNALELDDSALYLCASSLARGQETQYFGPGTRLLVL.

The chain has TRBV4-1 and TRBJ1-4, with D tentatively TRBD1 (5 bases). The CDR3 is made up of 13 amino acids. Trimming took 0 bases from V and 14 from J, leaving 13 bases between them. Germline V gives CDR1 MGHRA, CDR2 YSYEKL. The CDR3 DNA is TGCGCCAGCAGCCAAGATAGGCAGGGCGCCCTGTTTTTT. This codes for CASSQDRQGALFF.